Listed below are T cell receptor beta chains from one sample, sequenced in a study of blood T cell repertoires in COVID-19. Clones were read by immunoSEQ multiplex PCR, and TCRdb kept only the in-frame ones, dropping some. Among 200,000 to 250,000 clones listed, 85% to 90% were seen once. Specimen: PBMCs or T cells enriched from blood (not recorded which). These receptor sequences come from a man aged 25 to 40 who had recovered from COVID-19. Each CDR3 is given with its conserved first and last residue. Fields, in order: J gene, D gene, V gene, clone size, CDR3 protein, CDR3 DNA. The D gene is left open where the match is weak. The size field is filled for only some rows; it gives once, few, many or a size class.

>TRBJ2-7|-|TRBV28|-
CASSYGGSSYEQYF
TGTGCCAGCAGTTACGGCGGATCCTCCTACGAGCAGTACTTC
>TRBJ1-6|TRBD1|TRBV7-9|once
CASSPVDRGYNSPLHF
TGTGCCAGCAGCCCCGTGGACAGGGGCTATAATTCACCCCTCCACTTT
>TRBJ2-3|-|TRBV6-5|-
CASQGQGVRTDTQYF
TGTGCCAGCCAAGGACAAGGAGTGCGCACAGATACGCAGTATTTT
>TRBJ1-2|-|TRBV30|-
CAWSVLFDSYGYTF
TGTGCCTGGAGTGTACTTTTCGACAGCTATGGCTACACCTTC
>TRBJ1-4|TRBD1|TRBV30|-
CAWGWTGGEKLFF
TGTGCCTGGGGGTGGACAGGGGGAGAAAAACTGTTTTTT
>TRBJ1-2|TRBD1|TRBV11-2|-
CASSSNRGQNYGYTF
TGTGCCAGCAGCAGCAACAGGGGCCAGAACTATGGCTACACCTTC
>TRBJ2-3|-|TRBV5-1|-
CASSSNPGGRTDTQYF
TGCGCCAGCAGCTCTAATCCGGGGGGCCGCACAGATACGCAGTATTTT
>TRBJ2-7|-|TRBV13|-
CASSLGGTEQYF
TGTGCCAGCAGCTTAGGGGGCACCGAGCAGTACTTC
>TRBJ1-5|-|TRBV4-1|medium-sized
CASSPRDTGNQPQHF
TGCGCCAGCAGCCCCCGGGACACGGGCAATCAGCCCCAGCATTTT
>TRBJ2-1|TRBD2|TRBV6-4|-
CASSRLAGGINNEQFF
TGTGCCAGCAGTAGACTAGCGGGAGGGATAAACAATGAGCAGTTCTTC
>TRBJ1-2|-|TRBV9|-
CASSGKREREYYGYTF
TGTGCCAGCAGCGGAAAACGGGAGAGGGAGTACTATGGCTACACCTTC
>TRBJ2-2|-|TRBV11-2|-
CASSLGGRVIGGGELFF
TGTGCCAGCAGCTTAGGCGGGCGGGTGATCGGTGGCGGGGAGCTGTTTTTT
>TRBJ1-5|TRBD1|TRBV27|-
CASRKQGASNQPQHF
TGTGCCAGCAGAAAACAGGGGGCGAGCAATCAGCCCCAGCATTTT
>TRBJ2-2|-|TRBV18|-
CASSPRDKDTGELFF
TGTGCCAGCTCACCTAGGGACAAGGACACCGGGGAGCTGTTTTTT
>TRBJ2-1|TRBD2|TRBV9|-
CASSVGVSGASEQFF
TGTGCCAGCAGCGTAGGAGTTAGCGGGGCGAGCGAGCAGTTCTTC
>TRBJ1-2|-|TRBV19|once
CASSKTEQETYGYTF
TGTGCCAGTAGTAAGACAGAACAGGAGACCTATGGCTACACCTTC
>TRBJ2-1|TRBD1|TRBV29-1|-
CSVDRAYNEQFF
TGCAGCGTGGACAGGGCGTACAATGAGCAGTTCTTC
>TRBJ2-7|TRBD2|TRBV28|-
CASSLTSGRQEQYF
TGTGCCAGCAGCCTTACTAGCGGGAGGCAAGAGCAGTACTTC
>TRBJ2-1|-|TRBV9|-
CASSVYPSTEQFF
TGTGCCAGCAGCGTATACCCTAGCACTGAGCAGTTCTTC
>TRBJ1-3|-|TRBV9|-
CASSDQRGDSGNTIYF
TGTGCCAGCAGCGACCAACGCGGGGACTCTGGAAACACCATATATTTT
>TRBJ2-7|TRBD1|TRBV23-1|-
CASSQKPGQGSYEQYF
TGCGCCAGCAGTCAAAAACCGGGACAGGGATCCTACGAGCAGTACTTC
>TRBJ1-5|-|TRBV7-9|-
CASSASTAGRGIQPQHF
TGTGCCAGCAGCGCTAGTACTGCAGGGCGAGGAATTCAGCCCCAGCATTTT
>TRBJ2-1|TRBD2|TRBV11-1|-
CASSFLGLAGSNEQFF
TGTGCCAGCAGCTTCCTGGGACTAGCGGGAAGCAATGAGCAGTTCTTC
>TRBJ1-3|-|TRBV30|-
CAWSVYTSGNTIYF
TGTGCCTGGAGTGTATACACCTCTGGAAACACCATATATTTT
>TRBJ1-1|-|TRBV18|-
CASSPTSKNTEAFF
TGTGCCAGCTCACCGACATCCAAGAACACTGAAGCTTTCTTT
>TRBJ2-3|TRBD2|TRBV6-4|-
CASSETSGGTDTQYF
TGTGCCAGCAGTGAAACTAGCGGGGGCACAGATACGCAGTATTTT
>TRBJ1-5|-|TRBV28|-
CASSRQSNQPQHF
TGTGCCAGCAGTCGACAGAGCAATCAGCCCCAGCATTTT
>TRBJ1-3|-|TRBV11-2|-
CASSSRTSSGNTIYF
TGTGCCAGCAGCTCCCGGACAAGCTCTGGAAACACCATATATTTT
>TRBJ2-3|-|TRBV11-3|-
CASSLTGSTDTQYF
TGTGCCAGCAGCTTAACAGGGAGCACAGATACGCAGTATTTT
>TRBJ1-2|-|TRBV25-1|-
CASSDSGGNYGYTF
TGTGCCAGCAGTGACTCTGGCGGTAACTATGGCTACACCTTC
>TRBJ2-1|TRBD2|TRBV19|-
CASSIDAHLAGGGEQFF
TGTGCCAGTAGTATAGATGCCCACCTAGCGGGGGGCGGGGAGCAGTTCTTC
>TRBJ1-2|TRBD1|TRBV6-5|-
CASSLDRGYGYTF
TGTGCCAGCAGCCTAGACAGGGGCTATGGCTACACCTTC
>TRBJ1-6|-|TRBV3-1/TRBV3-2|-
CASTQRGPGSPLHF
TGTGCCAGCACCCAACGAGGCCCGGGGTCACCCCTCCACTTT
>TRBJ2-2|-|TRBV10-1|-
CASSDLGRDLNTGELFF
TGCGCCAGCAGTGACCTGGGTCGGGATCTGAACACCGGGGAGCTGTTTTTT
>TRBJ2-3|TRBD2|TRBV19|-
CASSPGGRTDTQYF
TGTGCCAGTAGCCCGGGGGGGCGGACAGATACGCAGTATTTT
>TRBJ2-7|TRBD2|TRBV28|-
CASSQRVGLAGSYEQYF
TGTGCCAGCAGTCAAAGGGTAGGCCTAGCGGGTTCCTACGAGCAGTACTTC